Listed here are 21 T cell receptor beta chains from one sample, sequenced in a study of T cell clonality in common variable immunodeficiency. TCRdb's copy holds only in-frame clones and misses some; the assay was immunoSEQ multiplex PCR. The sample includes roughly 32,000 clones, none of them occurring once. No cognate antigen is known for these TCRs. The study, taken as a whole, reports: In common variable immunodeficiency, TCR beta chains reportedly carried fewer deletions and N-nucleotide insertions.

The sample comprised peripheral blood mononuclear cells. The receptors were sampled from a human donor with common variable immunodeficiency.

This clone was observed at least ten times. The sequenced part of the CDR3 DNA is TGTGCCAGCAGCTTCTCAAGGGCCGACCATACG. It is translated as CASSFSRADHT. The whole CDR3 sequence is CASSFSRADHTQYF. The J gene is TRBJ2-3, the V gene TRBV7-3; D is ambiguous. The read stops 3 residues short of the end of the CDR3; the missing end is completed from the germline J gene. The CDR3 extends over 14 amino acids. The V gene's germline CDR1 is SGHTA and CDR2 FQGTGA. V was trimmed by 3 bases and J by 7 bases, leaving 14 bases between them.

Ten or more counts support this clone. The CDR3 is cut off 3 residues early in the read; its end comes from the germline J gene. The J gene is TRBJ2-1, the V gene TRBV7-9; TRBD1 matches 9 bases. This CDR3 is 14 amino acids long. V lost 7 bases to trimming and J lost 3 bases; unmatched junction nucleotides: 4. Germline CDR1 reads SEHNR; CDR2 reads FQNEAQ (reference sequence). The sequenced part of the CDR3 DNA is TGTGCCAGCAACAGGGACAGGGTCTACAATGAG. Protein: CASNRDRVYNE. The CDR3, in full, reads CASNRDRVYNEQFF.

As regards this clone: The observed sequence ends 3 residues before the CDR3 terminus, with the missing tail filled in from the germline J gene. The chain recombines TRBV5-1 with TRBJ2-1; the match to TRBD1 covers 10 bases. V lost 5 bases, J lost 0 bases, and 5 bases stayed unmatched. CDR1 is SGHRS and CDR2 is YFSETQ in the germline V gene. This CDR3 has 16 residues. The covered CDR3 bases are TGCGCCAGCAGAGTGGGACAGGGGAGCTCCTACAATGAG. Amino acids: CASRVGQGSSYNE. The entire CDR3 reads CASRVGQGSSYNEQFF.

This clone was seen more than once but under ten times. The read halts 3 residues ahead of the CDR3 end, with the missing end drawn from the germline J gene. The rearrangement uses TRBV19 and TRBJ1-4; D possibly corresponds to TRBD1 (6 bases). This CDR3 is 15 amino acids long. V gave up 3 bases and J gave up 3 bases, with 11 bases separating them. The germline gives CDR1 LNHDA, CDR2 SQIVND (reference sequence). The CDR3 DNA, read in part, is TGTGCCAGTAGTATCCGGACAGCGCCTAATGAAAAA. Translated, it gives CASSIRTAPNEK. The whole CDR3 region reads CASSIRTAPNEKLFF.

This clone was seen ten or more times. The observed sequence ends 3 residues before the CDR3 terminus, with the missing tail filled in from the germline J gene. The V and J genes are TRBV20-1 and TRBJ1-5; 7 bases are a match to TRBD1. V lost 0 bases, J lost 4 bases, and 6 bases stayed unmatched. Germline lookup yields CDR1 DFQATT and CDR2 SNEGSKA (reference sequence). CDR3 length: 15 residues. Partial CDR3 DNA: TGCAGTGCTAGAGACAGGGGGAGTTGGAATCAGCCC. It encodes CSARDRGSWNQP. The full-length CDR3 reads as CSARDRGSWNQPQHF.

The table lists this clone with a few counts. The read halts 3 residues ahead of the CDR3 end, with the missing end drawn from the germline J gene. The genes are TRBV30 and TRBJ2-5, with a weak D call TRBD1 (6 bases). The CDR3 has 12 amino acids. Between the trimmed V and J ends, which lost 5 bases and 1 base, there was a span of 8 bases. The germline V gene encodes CDR1 GTSNPN and CDR2 SVGIG (reference sequence). CDR3 residues: CAWDRTQETQYF. The sequenced part of the CDR3 DNA is TGTGCCTGGGACAGGACCCAAGAGACC.

This clone was detected many times. Sequencing ends 3 residues short of the CDR3 end; the germline J gene provides the rest. The chain uses TRBV13 and TRBJ2-7; 7 nucleotides line up with TRBD1. Trimming cost V 2 bases and J 3 bases; bases outside gene matches: 4. The CDR3 consists of 14 residues. Germline CDR1 and CDR2: PRHDT and FYEKMQ (reference sequence). The CDR3 bases that were read are TGTGCCAGCAGCTTACGACAGGGCAACTACGAG. Translating gives CASSLRQGNYE. The full CDR3 reads CASSLRQGNYEQYF.

About this clone itself: The read finishes 3 residues shy of the CDR3 end, and the germline J gene is used to complete it. This sequence joins TRBV7-9 and TRBJ2-1; D perhaps matches TRBD2 (6 bases). Germline V gene sequence: CDR1 SEHNR, CDR2 FQNEAQ (reference sequence). CDR3 length equals 13 residues. Trimming removed 8 bases at V and 7 bases at J, with 15 bases between. The CDR3 loop is CASPSGRGNEQFF. The sequenced CDR3 bases are TGTGCCAGCCCCTCTGGCCGGGGGAATGAG.

This clone was observed at least ten times. The junction departs from germline at one end; a sequencing error may be responsible. The read gets to within 3 residues of the CDR3 end, and the germline J gene fills in the rest. The V gene is TRBV4-2, the J gene TRBJ2-1; 8 positions match TRBD2. Germline loops: CDR1 LGHNA, CDR2 YNFKEQ. The CDR3 is made up of 16 amino acids. CDR3 loop: CASSQVAGPAYNEQFF. The CDR3 bases that were read are TGCGCCAGCAGCCAAGTAGCGGGGCCTGCCTACAATGAG.

This clone was seen a few times. Read coverage stops 3 residues before the CDR3 terminus; the germline J gene supplies the remainder. This chain connects TRBV2 to TRBJ2-3; 10 positions agree with TRBD1. Germline CDR1 SNHLY, CDR2 FYNNEI. Trimming cost V 8 bases and J 6 bases; bases outside gene matches: 8. This CDR3 spans 14 amino acids. The sequenced part of the CDR3 DNA is TGTGCCAGCTCCCGGGACAGGGGACCGGATACG. It encodes CASSRDRGPDT. In full, the CDR3 reads CASSRDRGPDTQYF.

This clone was observed a handful of times. Sequencing ends 3 residues short of the CDR3 end; the germline J gene provides the rest. This sequence joins TRBV11-3 and TRBJ2-2; D is uncertain. V gave up 6 bases and J gave up 6 bases, with 8 bases separating them. CDR3 length: 12 residues. From germline, CDR1 is SGHNT and CDR2 YENEEA. CDR3 bases read: TGTGCCAGCAGATCCCGGTCCGGGGAG. Protein: CASRSRSGE. The full CDR3 protein is CASRSRSGELFF. Combining the CDR3 with reference TRBV11-3 and TRBJ2-2 gives the whole variable domain EAGVVQSPRYKIIEKKQPVAFWCNPISGHNTLYWYLQNLGQGPELLIRYENEEAVDDSQLPKDRFSAERLKGVDSTLKIQPAELGDSAVYLCASRSRSGELFFGEGSRLTVL.

The table lists this clone with many counts. The read ends 3 residues before the CDR3 terminus; that terminus is restored from the germline J gene. V is TRBV29-1 and J is TRBJ2-7; D is possibly TRBD1 (6 bases). Per germline, CDR1 SQVTM and CDR2 ANQGSEA. V was cut by 6 bases and J by 3 bases, with 12 bases left in between. The length of the CDR3 is 12 residues. The CDR3 loop reads CSVNRDNYEQYF. The DNA read from the CDR3 is TGCAGCGTAAACAGGGACAACTACGAG.

There are a few counts of this clone. One junction end does not reproduce the germline sequence, and a read error may be involved. The CDR3 extends 3 residues past the end of the read, so its final part is completed from the germline J gene. J is TRBJ2-7 and V is TRBV7-9; perhaps TRBD2 as D (5 bases). CDR1 and CDR2 from the germline V gene are SEHNR and FQNEAQ (reference sequence). This CDR3 comprises 11 residues. The CDR3: CSSSLAREQYF. The covered CDR3 bases are TGTTCCAGCAGCTTAGCGCGCGAG.

This clone was observed a few times. The sequenced part of the CDR3 DNA is TGTGCCTGGAGTGCCTATAAATGGACAGACAATCAGCCC. Encoded protein: CAWSAYKWTDNQP. The CDR3, in full, reads CAWSAYKWTDNQPQHF. The chain couples TRBV30 to TRBJ1-5, with D perhaps matching TRBD1 (6 bases). The CDR3 end falls 3 residues outside the read, so it is completed with the germline J gene. CDR1 is GTSNPN, CDR2 SVGIG, per germline (reference sequence). V was trimmed by 1 base and J by 3 bases, leaving 16 bases between them. There are 16 residues in the CDR3.

This clone has ten or more counts. The CDR3 DNA, read in part, is TGCAGCGTAAGTAGCGGGACTTTAAACAATGAG. As protein: CSVSSGTLNNE. The CDR3 in its entirety is CSVSSGTLNNEQFF. The chain recombines TRBV29-1 with TRBJ2-1; 8 bases map to TRBD2. Read coverage stops 3 residues before the CDR3 terminus; the germline J gene supplies the remainder. The CDR3 is 14 residues long. J was trimmed by 5 bases and V by 6 bases; bases with no gene match: 9. CDR1 and CDR2 (germline): SQVTM, ANQGSEA.

This clone was counted at least ten times. The read terminates 3 residues before the CDR3 end, so the remaining end is supplied by the germline J gene. The chain uses TRBV28 and TRBJ2-5; 8 nucleotides align to TRBD2. The CDR3 runs 15 residues. Germline lookup yields CDR1 MDHEN and CDR2 SYDVKM. J lost 5 bases, V lost 2 bases, and 7 bases had no gene match. The CDR3 DNA, read in part, is TGTGCCAGCAGTTTACCGGGACTAGAAAGGGAGACC. Its protein is CASSLPGLERET. The full CDR3 protein reads CASSLPGLERETQYF.

A few counts support this clone. The read is 3 residues too short to cover the CDR3 end, so that end is filled in from the germline J gene. The chain employs TRBV2 and TRBJ1-2; TRBD1 is a possible D gene (5 bases). Germline CDR1 reads SNHLY; CDR2 reads FYNNEI. This CDR3 has 12 amino acids. Trimming took 9 bases from V and 7 from J, leaving 15 bases between them. The DNA read from the CDR3 is TGTGCCAGGGGGGGGAACTTGGTTGGC. It translates to CARGGNLVG. The whole CDR3 region reads CARGGNLVGYTF.

Many counts were recorded for this clone. The read ends 3 residues before the CDR3 terminus; that terminus is restored from the germline J gene. The V call is TRBV2, the J call TRBJ2-3, with 14 bases lining up with TRBD2. V lost 6 bases and J lost 6; bases outside the gene matches: 2. Germline CDR1 SNHLY, CDR2 FYNNEI. This CDR3 has 14 amino acids. The sequenced part of the CDR3 DNA is TGTGCCAGCAGGGGACTAGCGGGAGTTGATACG. It translates to CASRGLAGVDT. The complete CDR3 reads CASRGLAGVDTQYF.

This clone has only a few counts. CDR3 protein: CASSINRAYNEQFF. The covered CDR3 bases are TGTGCCAGTAGTATAAACAGGGCCTACAATGAG. J is TRBJ2-1 and V is TRBV19; the D gene is possibly TRBD1 (6 bases). The CDR3 end falls 3 residues outside the read, so it is completed with the germline J gene. The CDR3 is 14 residues long. V lost 2 bases to trimming and J lost 2 bases, with 7 bases between them. Germline V gene lookup returns CDR1 LNHDA and CDR2 SQIVND (reference sequence).

In this sample, this clone turned up many times. The read halts 3 residues ahead of the CDR3 end, with the missing end drawn from the germline J gene. The chain links TRBV20-1 to TRBJ2-3, with 10 bases matching TRBD2. V lost 5 bases, J lost 4 bases, and 6 bases stayed unmatched. This CDR3 is built from 14 residues. Per germline, CDR1 DFQATT and CDR2 SNEGSKA (reference sequence). This CDR3 is CSAGSGRAPDTQYF. The part of the CDR3 DNA that was read is TGCAGTGCTGGAAGCGGGAGGGCCCCAGATACG.

Concerning this clone itself: The read stops 3 residues short of the end of the CDR3; the missing end is completed from the germline J gene. This chain joins TRBV19 and TRBJ1-2; 8 nucleotides align to TRBD1. Trimming removed 5 bases from V and 4 bases from J; junction bases left unmatched: 9. Looked up from germline, CDR1 is LNHDA and CDR2 is SQIVND (reference sequence). This CDR3 comprises 15 residues. The CDR3: CASSLGQGGGYGYTF. CDR3 bases read: TGTGCCAGTAGTCTTGGACAGGGAGGGGGCTATGGC.